A selection of T cell receptor beta chains follows, all from one sample in a study of T-cell memory formation after mild COVID-19. TCRdb reprocessed the 5' RACE reads via MiXCR and lists one record per CDR3 protein. The table shows roughly 130,000 distinct CDR3 sequences, with approximately 5.9% occurring only once. Source material: PBMCs or a T cell subset sorted from them (not recorded which). The receptors come from an adult woman who had mild COVID-19 (a few samples of this study predate the infection). Cell type and time point are not known. The CDR3 runs from the conserved cysteine through the conserved F or W. Each record gives: V gene, clone size, D gene, J gene, CDR3 protein, CDR3 DNA. D genes are given only for firm matches. Where a row states a size, it is once, few, many or the class of an expanded clone; other rows omit it.

TRBV5-1,NA,TRBD1,TRBJ2-1,CASSSDRVNEQFF,TGCGCCAGCAGCTCGGACAGGGTCAATGAGCAGTTCTTC
TRBV18,few,NA,TRBJ1-6,CASSPTAGVDSPLHF,TGTGCCAGCTCACCAACCGCAGGGGTGGATTCACCCCTCCACTTT
TRBV11-2,few,NA,TRBJ2-2,CASSSPTGMNTGELFF,TGTGCCAGCAGCTCCCCCACAGGGATGAACACCGGGGAGCTGTTTTTT
TRBV2,NA,NA,TRBJ2-5,CASSEETQYF,TGTGCCAGCAGTGAAGAGACCCAGTACTTC
TRBV20-1,NA,NA,TRBJ2-4,CSARLTGWLAKNIQYF,TGCAGTGCTAGACTGACCGGGTGGCTAGCCAAAAACATTCAGTACTTC
TRBV11-2,many,NA,TRBJ2-3,CASSFYGGRDTQYF,TGTGCCAGCAGCTTTTATGGGGGAAGAGATACGCAGTATTTT
TRBV7-8,many,NA,TRBJ2-1,CASSTRTVTNEQFF,TGTGCCAGCAGCACGAGGACAGTAACCAATGAGCAGTTCTTC
TRBV7-2,few,NA,TRBJ1-1,CASSFLGTEAFF,TGTGCCAGCAGCTTCCTGGGCACTGAAGCTTTCTTT
TRBV20-1,few,TRBD1,TRBJ2-2,CSASRGQAGELFF,TGCAGTGCGAGCAGGGGGCAGGCCGGGGAGCTGTTTTTT
TRBV5-5,many,NA,TRBJ1-2,CASSLVGQQQTDGYTF,TGTGCCAGCAGCTTGGTAGGGCAGCAGCAGACTGATGGCTACACCTTC
TRBV7-9,NA,TRBD1,TRBJ2-3,CASSWDRDTQYF,TGTGCCAGCAGCTGGGACAGAGATACGCAGTATTTT
TRBV5-5,many,TRBD1,TRBJ1-2,CASSSVGTGYGYTF,TGTGCCAGCAGCTCCGTGGGGACAGGGTATGGCTACACCTTC
TRBV29-1,many,NA,TRBJ2-2,CSVLTTNSPNTGELFF,TGCAGCGTCCTTACTACCAATTCGCCGAACACCGGGGAGCTGTTTTTT
TRBV5-1,many,TRBD1,TRBJ1-2,CASSLEGAGTGVGHTF,TGCGCCAGCAGCTTGGAGGGTGCTGGGACAGGGGTCGGCCACACCTTC
TRBV11-2,many,TRBD1,TRBJ2-1,CASSLMVRGNEQFF,TGTGCCAGCAGCTTAATGGTCAGGGGGAATGAGCAGTTCTTC
TRBV5-1,NA,NA,TRBJ2-1,CASSSWGWTDSYNEQFF,TGCGCCAGCAGCTCCTGGGGGTGGACCGACTCCTACAATGAGCAGTTCTTC
TRBV5-1,few,TRBD1,TRBJ2-3,CASSSRQGARGDTQYF,TGCGCCAGCAGTTCCAGACAGGGGGCGAGAGGCGATACGCAGTATTTT
TRBV24-1,few,NA,TRBJ1-2,CATSDPTLGYTF,TGTGCCACCAGTGACCCCACACTTGGCTACACCTTC
TRBV5-1,few,TRBD2,TRBJ2-3,CASSLAGGAGTDTQYF,TGCGCCAGCAGCCTCGCGGGGGGAGCTGGCACAGATACGCAGTATTTT
TRBV6-5,few,NA,TRBJ2-7,CASSYSQGSVYEQYF,TGTGCCAGCAGTTACTCTCAGGGTTCGGTCTACGAGCAGTACTTC
TRBV6-1,many,TRBD1,TRBJ1-2,CASSFEQGASGYTF,TGTGCCAGCAGTTTCGAACAGGGGGCGAGCGGCTACACCTTC
TRBV2,NA,NA,TRBJ2-2,CASSLKRDTGELFF,TGTGCCAGCAGTCTAAAGCGGGACACCGGGGAGCTGTTTTTT
TRBV5-1,NA,NA,TRBJ2-3,CASSVSDLSDTQYF,TGCGCCAGCAGCGTTTCGGACCTGTCAGATACGCAGTATTTT
TRBV5-1,many,NA,TRBJ1-1,CASSLDSLNTEAFF,TGCGCCAGCAGCTTGGACAGCCTGAACACTGAAGCTTTCTTT
TRBV4-3,many,NA,TRBJ1-1,CASSQGGWEMNTEAFF,TGCGCCAGCAGCCAAGGGGGTTGGGAAATGAACACTGAAGCTTTCTTT
TRBV6-5,few,NA,TRBJ2-2,CASSYWGGELFF,TGTGCCAGCAGTTACTGGGGAGGGGAGCTGTTTTTT
TRBV11-2,NA,NA,TRBJ2-3,CASSLGRGTSTDTQYF,TGTGCCAGCAGCTTAGGTCGGGGTACTAGCACAGATACGCAGTATTTT
TRBV5-4,many,NA,TRBJ2-2,CASSSRQQNTGELFF,TGTGCCAGCAGCTCGAGACAGCAGAACACCGGGGAGCTGTTTTTT
TRBV7-6,few,NA,TRBJ1-1,CASSLDGGSTEAFF,TGTGCCAGCAGCTTAGATGGGGGATCCACTGAAGCTTTCTTT
TRBV5-6,many,TRBD2,TRBJ2-1,CASSLFGYGRAGEQFF,TGTGCCAGCAGCTTATTTGGGTACGGGAGGGCCGGTGAGCAGTTCTTC
TRBV12-3/TRBV12-4,many,NA,TRBJ2-3,CASSPQGPALTSTDTQYF,TGTGCCAGCAGTCCCCAGGGACCAGCGCTCACTAGCACAGATACGCAGTATTTT
TRBV11-2,few,NA,TRBJ1-1,CASSLQANTEAFF,TGTGCCAGCAGCTTACAAGCGAACACTGAAGCTTTCTTT
TRBV29-1,NA,TRBD1,TRBJ1-1,CSADRDRGNTEAFF,TGCAGCGCTGACAGGGATCGAGGGAACACTGAAGCTTTCTTT
TRBV29-1,many,NA,TRBJ2-1,CSVEDLKPLDEQFF,TGCAGCGTTGAAGATCTCAAGCCCTTGGATGAGCAGTTCTTC
TRBV5-5,NA,NA,TRBJ1-2,CASSLEGRSDYTF,TGTGCCAGCAGCTTGGAGGGAAGATCGGACTACACCTTC
TRBV7-6,many,TRBD2,TRBJ2-1,CASSPLTSGRDNEQFF,TGTGCCAGCAGCCCGTTGACTAGCGGGAGAGACAATGAGCAGTTCTTC
TRBV4-3,many,TRBD2,TRBJ2-1,CASSQDTASGRRSYNEQFF,TGCGCCAGCAGCCAAGACACGGCTAGCGGGCGACGCTCCTACAATGAGCAGTTCTTC
TRBV29-1,NA,TRBD2,TRBJ2-7,CSVEDGGGTSYEQYF,TGCAGCGTTGAAGATGGCGGGGGGACCTCCTACGAGCAGTACTTC
TRBV5-1,NA,NA,TRBJ1-1,CASSAGRANTEAFF,TGCGCCAGCAGCGCGGGACGGGCGAACACTGAAGCTTTCTTT
TRBV24-1,many,TRBD2,TRBJ2-3,CATSDSPAGDTTDTQYF,TGTGCCACCAGTGACTCCCCGGCGGGGGATACCACAGATACGCAGTATTTT
TRBV7-8,NA,NA,TRBJ1-1,CASSLVMNTEAFF,TGTGCCAGCAGCTTAGTTATGAACACTGAAGCTTTCTTT
TRBV5-1,few,TRBD1,TRBJ1-6,CASSRDSPNSPLHF,TGCGCCAGCAGCCGGGACAGTCCTAATTCACCCCTCCACTTT
TRBV25-1,NA,NA,TRBJ2-1,CASSMSASSYNEQFF,TGTGCCAGCAGTATGTCAGCCAGCTCCTACAATGAGCAGTTCTTC
TRBV30,NA,TRBD2,TRBJ2-1,CAWSAPLAGGGYEQFF,TGTGCCTGGAGTGCTCCACTAGCGGGAGGTGGCTATGAGCAGTTCTTC
TRBV7-2,NA,TRBD2,TRBJ2-3,CASSLGGTSGSFDTQYF,TGTGCCAGCAGCTTAGGGGGGACTAGCGGGAGTTTCGATACGCAGTATTTT
TRBV5-1,NA,NA,TRBJ2-2,CASSQQGGTGELFF,TGCGCCAGCAGCCAACAGGGAGGCACCGGGGAGCTGTTTTTT
TRBV12-3/TRBV12-4,few,TRBD2,TRBJ2-5,CASSMARRGGLDEHRTSLVETQYF,TGTGCCAGCAGTATGGCCCGGCGGGGGGGCCTCGACGAACACAGAACATCCCTGGTGGAGACCCAGTACTTC
TRBV4-2,NA,NA,TRBJ1-5,CASSQDDSASYQPQHF,TGTGCCAGCAGCCAAGATGACAGCGCGTCCTATCAGCCCCAGCATTTT
TRBV5-5,few,NA,TRBJ2-2,CASSLRGSGGELFF,TGTGCCAGCAGCCTTCGTGGTAGCGGCGGGGAGCTGTTTTTT
TRBV7-2,once,NA,TRBJ2-5,CASSLGGRPQETQYF,TGTGCCAGCAGCTTGGGCGGTAGACCCCAAGAGACCCAGTACTTC
TRBV29-1,many,TRBD2,TRBJ2-3,CSGSGTSPDTQYF,TGCAGCGGGTCGGGGACTAGTCCAGATACGCAGTATTTT
TRBV25-1,many,TRBD1,TRBJ1-2,CASSEVGTVNYGYTF,TGTGCCAGCAGTGAAGTTGGGACAGTTAACTATGGCTACACCTTC
TRBV9,NA,TRBD1,TRBJ1-1,CASSVGGTGAPSTEAFF,TGTGCCAGCAGCGTAGGGGGGACAGGGGCCCCGAGCACTGAAGCTTTCTTT
TRBV4-2,few,TRBD1,TRBJ2-7,CASSQDQGAHSVYEQYF,TGTGCCAGCAGCCAAGATCAGGGGGCCCATTCCGTATACGAGCAGTACTTC
TRBV29-1,NA,TRBD1,TRBJ1-1,CSGAGTGMRAEAFF,TGCAGCGGCGCCGGGACAGGGATGAGGGCTGAAGCTTTCTTT